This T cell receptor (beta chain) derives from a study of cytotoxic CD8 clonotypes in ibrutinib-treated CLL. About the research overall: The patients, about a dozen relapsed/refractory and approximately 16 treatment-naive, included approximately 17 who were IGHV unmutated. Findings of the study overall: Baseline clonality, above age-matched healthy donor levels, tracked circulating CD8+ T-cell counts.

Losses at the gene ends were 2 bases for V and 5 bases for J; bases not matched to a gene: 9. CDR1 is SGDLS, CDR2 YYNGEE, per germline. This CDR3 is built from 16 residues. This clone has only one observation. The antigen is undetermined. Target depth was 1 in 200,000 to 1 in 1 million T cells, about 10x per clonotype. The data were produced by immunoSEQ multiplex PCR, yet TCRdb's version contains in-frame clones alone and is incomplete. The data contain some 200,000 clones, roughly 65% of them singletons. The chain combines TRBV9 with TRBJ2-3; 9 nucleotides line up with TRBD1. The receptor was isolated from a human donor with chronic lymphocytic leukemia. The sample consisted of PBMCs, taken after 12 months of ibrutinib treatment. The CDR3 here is CASSVSPGQGVDTQYF. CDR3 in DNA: TGTGCCAGCAGCGTGAGCCCGGGACAGGGAGTAGATACGCAGTATTTT.